One sample yielded the 30 T cell receptor beta chains listed below, sequenced in a study of technical replicates of blood from a handful of donors. Profiled with immunoSEQ multiplex PCR; TCRdb holds only in-frame clones, not every one. Of about 80,000 clones in the sample, about 94% were seen once. Sequenced: T cells isolated from PBMCs. The receptors come from a human donor in good health.

This chain uses TRBV7-9 with TRBJ1-1; TRBD1 might be the D (6 bases). From germline, CDR1 is SEHNR and CDR2 FQNEAQ (reference sequence). This CDR3 has 17 residues. Trimming took off 1 base at V and 3 bases at J, with 18 bases between the two ends. CDR3 sequence: CASSLGTARIEDTEAFF. CDR3 nucleotides: TGTGCCAGCAGCTTAGGGACAGCGAGGATAGAAGACACTGAAGCTTTCTTT.

J is TRBJ1-5 and V is TRBV5-1, with TRBD1 matching over 9 bases. The CDR3 is 15 residues long. Germline V CDR1 and CDR2: SGHRS, YFSETQ. The V and J ends lost 6 bases and 7 bases, in that order; junction bases with no gene match: 11. CDR3 sequence reads: CASKPGQGRYQPQHF. CDR3 sequence (DNA): TGCGCCAGCAAGCCGGGACAGGGAAGATACCAGCCCCAGCATTTT.

The chain links TRBV6-5 to TRBJ1-3; TRBD1 might be the D (6 bases). The germline V and J ends were trimmed by 4 bases and 2 bases, with 12 bases remaining between them. CDR1 and CDR2 from the germline V gene are MNHEY and SVGAGI. The CDR3 loop spans 15 amino acids. CDR3 residues: CASSSPGAAGNTIYF. In nucleotides, the CDR3 is TGTGCCAGCAGTTCCCCAGGGGCCGCTGGAAACACCATATATTTT.

This chain uses TRBV9 with TRBJ1-1; 7 bases line up with TRBD1. The germline CDR1 and CDR2 sequences are SGDLS and YYNGEE. This CDR3 spans 17 amino acids. With 4 bases clipped from V and 0 bases from J, the junction kept 12 bases outside the gene matches. CDR3 bases: TGTGCCAGCAGCCCAAAGGGGCAGGGGGTAATGAACACTGAAGCTTTCTTT. Protein sequence: CASSPKGQGVMNTEAFF.

V usage is TRBV9 and J usage is TRBJ2-1; TRBD1 aligns across 7 bases. The CDR3 consists of 15 residues. Germline-derived CDR1 and CDR2 are SGDLS and YYNGEE. Losses at the gene ends were 0 bases for V and 2 bases for J; bases not matched to a gene: 2. The CDR3 protein is CASSVEGQTYNEQFF. The CDR3 nucleotides are TGTGCCAGCAGCGTAGAGGGACAGACCTACAATGAGCAGTTCTTC.

The V gene is TRBV27, the J gene TRBJ1-2; D is unresolved. This CDR3 is built from 15 residues. The germline CDR1 and CDR2 sequences are MNHEY and SMNVEV (reference sequence). V was clipped by 4 bases and J by 0 bases, with 12 bases between them. CDR3 region: CASSSRQLANYGYTF. The CDR3 bases are TGTGCCAGCAGTTCTCGGCAGCTAGCTAACTATGGCTACACCTTC.

V is TRBV30 and J is TRBJ1-4; 12 nucleotides line up with TRBD1. The CDR3 is 15 residues long. Trimming took 7 bases from V and 8 from J; bases not matched to a gene: 11. Germline lookup yields CDR1 GTSNPN and CDR2 SVGIG (reference sequence). The CDR3 sequence: CASTGGQGAREKLFF. CDR3 bases: TGTGCCTCAACTGGGGGACAGGGGGCGAGGGAAAAACTGTTTTTT.

The chain has TRBV16 and TRBJ2-2; D possibly corresponds to TRBD2 (6 bases). V shed 0 bases and J shed 1 base, with 12 bases lying between them. Germline assignment: CDR1 KGHSY and CDR2 FQNENV. This CDR3 spans 17 amino acids. DNA of the CDR3: TGTGCCAGCAGCCAATCCGCGACTAGAATGAACACCGGGGAGCTGTTTTTT. Translation: CASSQSATRMNTGELFF.

The V and J genes are TRBV28 and TRBJ1-1; 9 bases are shared with TRBD1. Germline CDR1 and CDR2: MDHEN and SYDVKM. The CDR3 runs 15 residues. The V and J ends lost 4 bases and 5 bases, in that order; junction bases with no gene match: 8. CDR3 in DNA: TGTGCCAGCAGTTCGGGGACAGGGCGGAGAACTGAAGCTTTCTTT. Residues: CASSSGTGRRTEAFF. The complete variable domain, with remaining parts taken from reference TRBV28 and TRBJ1-1, reads DVKVTQSSRYLVKRTGEKVFLECVQDMDHENMFWYRQDPGLGLRLIYFSYDVKMKEKGDIPEGYSVSREKKERFSLILESASTNQTSMYLCASSSGTGRRTEAFFGQGTRLTVV.

The chain joins TRBV6-1 to TRBJ2-7; 10 bases are shared with TRBD2. Germline lookup yields CDR1 MNHNS and CDR2 SASEGT. V trimming: 1 base; J trimming: 2 bases; junction bases outside the gene matches: 8. The CDR3 consists of 17 residues. CDR3 nucleotide sequence: TGTGCCAGCAGTGAAGGGCTAGCGGGAGTGTCGCCCTACGAGCAGTACTTC. Translating it yields CASSEGLAGVSPYEQYF.

V and J are TRBV6-1 and TRBJ2-7; 12 nucleotides align to TRBD2. Germline CDR1 is MNHNS and CDR2 is SASEGT. V trimming: 1 base; J trimming: 6 bases; junction bases outside the gene matches: 16. The CDR3 loop spans 19 amino acids. In DNA, the CDR3 is TGTGCCAGCAGTGAAGGAAGGACATTTACTAGCGGGAGGATGTTCGAGCAGTACTTC. Amino acids: CASSEGRTFTSGRMFEQYF.

The CDR3 DNA reads TGTGCCAGCAGCTTAGGGCGGGTGGGCTACGAGCAGTACTTC. Translating it yields CASSLGRVGYEQYF. V is TRBV13 and J is TRBJ2-7, with a tentative D call TRBD2 (5 bases). Trimming removed 0 bases from V and 3 bases from J, with 9 bases in between. The CDR3 is 14 amino acids. Per the germline V gene, CDR1 is PRHDT and CDR2 is FYEKMQ (reference sequence).

The rearrangement joins TRBV11-3 to TRBJ1-1; the D is unclear. V was pared by 6 bases and J by 0 bases, with 8 bases between. The CDR3 runs 13 residues. Per germline, CDR1 SGHNT and CDR2 YENEEA. The CDR3 sequence is CASRQTMNTEAFF. CDR3 in DNA: TGTGCCAGCAGACAGACTATGAACACTGAAGCTTTCTTT.

The chain combines TRBV19 with TRBJ1-2, with 12 bases aligning to TRBD1. The CDR3 spans 15 residues. CDR1 LNHDA and CDR2 SQIVND come from the germline V gene (reference sequence). V trimming: 1 base; J trimming: 6 bases; junction bases outside the gene matches: 3. In DNA, the CDR3 is TGTGCCAGTAGTATAGGGGACAGGGGGCGAGATGGCTACACCTTC. Residues: CASSIGDRGRDGYTF.

This chain uses TRBV27 with TRBJ2-3, with 11 bases fitting TRBD2. CDR1 MNHEY and CDR2 SMNVEV come from the germline V gene (reference sequence). This CDR3 spans 14 amino acids. V was clipped by 7 bases and J by 4 bases; unmatched bases: 4. The CDR3 spells CASTLAGGADTQYF. CDR3 in DNA: TGTGCCAGCACCTTAGCGGGAGGGGCAGATACGCAGTATTTT.

This clone was recorded once. The chain employs TRBV6-5 and TRBJ1-1; 7 positions agree with TRBD1. Germline V gene sequence: CDR1 MNHEY, CDR2 SVGAGI. The trim removed 6 bases at V and 1 base at J, leaving 8 bases unmatched. The CDR3 is made up of 15 amino acids. CDR3 nucleotides: TGTGCCAGCAGCGTGACAGGGACTGCGAACACTGAAGCTTTCTTT. Amino acids: CASSVTGTANTEAFF.

V is TRBV6-6 and J is TRBJ2-4; maybe TRBD2 (7 bases). CDR3 size: 15 residues. Germline values: CDR1 MNHNY, CDR2 SVGAGI (reference sequence). Deletions cut 2 bases from V and 4 bases from J, with 12 bases between. CDR3 protein: CASSYAGEGKNIQYF. The CDR3 DNA sequence: TGTGCCAGCAGTTACGCAGGGGAGGGAAAAAACATTCAGTACTTC.

This chain uses TRBV5-4 with TRBJ1-2, with 9 bases fitting TRBD1. The V gene's germline CDR1 is SGHNT and CDR2 YYREEE (reference sequence). Trimming removed 5 bases from V and 6 bases from J; junction bases left unmatched: 8. CDR3 size: 14 residues. Here the CDR3 DNA reads TGTGCCAGCAGTTCACTAGACAGGGGGAATGGCTACACCTTC. Its translation is CASSSLDRGNGYTF.

The chain has TRBV10-2 and TRBJ2-1; TRBD2 matches at 9 bases. The V gene end was trimmed by 7 bases and the J gene end by 4 bases; junction bases not matched to a gene: 5. This CDR3 region has 14 residues. The germline V gene has CDR1 WSHSY and CDR2 SAAADI. For the CDR3, the DNA is TGCGCCAGCACCCCTACTAGCGGGTACAATGAGCAGTTCTTC. It encodes CASTPTSGYNEQFF.

The chain has TRBV18 and TRBJ1-2; D call uncertain. The CDR3 loop spans 17 amino acids. V was shortened by 2 bases and J by 2 bases, with 18 bases between the two germline ends. CDR1 and CDR2 (germline): KGHSH, LQKENI. CDR3: CASSPSSVLRLNYGYTF. CDR3 DNA sequence: TGTGCCAGCTCACCATCATCAGTCCTGAGGTTAAACTATGGCTACACCTTC. Drawing the rest from reference TRBV18 and TRBJ1-2, the complete variable domain is NAGVMQNPRHLVRRRGQEARLRCSPMKGHSHVYWYRQLPEEGLKFMVYLQKENIIDESGMPKERFSAEFPKEGPSILRIQQVVRGDSAAYFCASSPSSVLRLNYGYTFGSGTRLTVV.

V usage is TRBV28 and J usage is TRBJ2-3; 12 bases are shared with TRBD2. The CDR3 covers 17 residues. Losses at the gene ends were 5 bases for V and 2 bases for J; bases not matched to a gene: 8. The V gene's germline CDR1 is MDHEN and CDR2 SYDVKM. The CDR3 DNA follows: TGTGCCAGCAGTCCCGTAGGACTAGCGGGAACCACAGATACGCAGTATTTT. Its protein product is CASSPVGLAGTTDTQYF.

The chain is built from TRBV9 and TRBJ2-3; 7 bases agree with TRBD1. The CDR3 is 17 amino acids. Trimming at V came to 0 bases and at J to 0 bases, leaving 7 bases not matched to a gene. Germline CDR1 and CDR2: SGDLS and YYNGEE. This chain's CDR3 is CASSVEGQTSSTDTQYF. Here the CDR3 DNA reads TGTGCCAGCAGCGTAGAGGGACAGACTTCTAGCACAGATACGCAGTATTTT.

This chain joins TRBV7-9 and TRBJ1-1, with TRBD1 matching 7 bases. Germline values: CDR1 SEHNR, CDR2 FQNEAQ (reference sequence). The CDR3 sequence is 15 residues long. The V segment lost 5 bases and the J segment 3 bases; nucleotides outside the gene matches: 9. The CDR3 nucleotides are TGTGCCAGCAGCACGAGACAGGGTTTAGACACTGAAGCTTTCTTT. Its translation is CASSTRQGLDTEAFF.

The chain links TRBV27 to TRBJ2-1, with 12 bases identical to TRBD2. V lost 10 bases and J lost 10; bases outside the gene matches: 11. Germline V gives CDR1 MNHEY, CDR2 SMNVEV (reference sequence). The CDR3 has 14 amino acids. This chain's CDR3 is CATITSGRPREQFF. The DNA of the CDR3 is TGTGCCACCATAACTAGCGGGAGGCCGAGGGAGCAGTTCTTC.

The rearrangement joins TRBV6-1 to TRBJ2-7, with TRBD1 matching 11 bases. Trimming at V came to 3 bases and at J to 2 bases, leaving 3 bases not matched to a gene. Germline-derived CDR1 and CDR2 are MNHNS and SASEGT. The CDR3 contains 15 residues. CDR3 in DNA: TGTGCCAGCAGTGATAGGGGACAGGGGGCCTACGAGCAGTACTTC. It codes for CASSDRGQGAYEQYF.

In this sample, this clone turned up once. The rearrangement links TRBV19 to TRBJ2-2; 8 bases are a match to TRBD1. J lost 2 bases, V lost 3 bases, and 5 bases had no gene match. This CDR3 is built from 16 residues. Germline CDR1 is LNHDA and CDR2 is SQIVND (reference sequence). The CDR3 nucleotides read TGTGCCAGTAGTATTGCCCCAGGGGGCAACACCGGGGAGCTGTTTTTT. This translates into CASSIAPGGNTGELFF.

The rearrangement uses TRBV5-6 and TRBJ2-7, with TRBD2 identical over 12 bases. The ends lost 0 bases at V and 7 bases at J; junction bases unmatched: 2. This CDR3 is built from 14 residues. Looked up from germline, CDR1 is SGHDT and CDR2 is YYEEEE. CDR3 amino acids: CASSLGLAGEEQYF. CDR3 nucleotide sequence: TGTGCCAGCAGCTTGGGACTAGCGGGAGAAGAGCAGTACTTC.

This chain uses TRBV18 with TRBJ2-2, with TRBD2 matching 8 bases. Germline CDR1 and CDR2: KGHSH and LQKENI. This CDR3 contains 17 residues. Trimming removed 3 bases from V and 9 bases from J; junction bases left unmatched: 15. CDR3 DNA sequence: TGTGCCAGCTCACCTACCGGACTAGCCTCTAGCCAGAGGGAGCTGTTTTTT. Translation gives CASSPTGLASSQRELFF.

The chain uses TRBV6-5 and TRBJ1-2, with D perhaps matching TRBD1 (6 bases). V was pared by 0 bases and J by 2 bases, with 10 bases between. The length of the CDR3 is 15 residues. The germline V gene has CDR1 MNHEY and CDR2 SVGAGI. The CDR3 is CASSYSRQENYGYTF. CDR3 nucleotide sequence: TGTGCCAGCAGTTACTCGAGACAGGAGAACTATGGCTACACCTTC.

The CDR3 DNA sequence: TGCGCCAGCAGGACCGACAGGGAAACTGAAAAACTGTTTTTT. This encodes CASRTDRETEKLFF. The chain has TRBV5-1 and TRBJ1-4; 7 bases match TRBD1. CDR1 and CDR2 (germline): SGHRS, YFSETQ. The V segment lost 5 bases and the J segment 7 bases; nucleotides outside the gene matches: 8. The CDR3 runs to 14 residues.